This T cell receptor (beta chain) was observed in a study of shared clonotypes between healthy human individuals. The CDR3 is 13 residues long. The germline CDR1 and CDR2 sequences are SQVTM and ANQGSEA. Between the trimmed V and J ends, which lost 0 bases and 8 bases, there was a span of 13 bases. TCRdb keeps only in-frame clones here, not all; method: immunoSEQ multiplex PCR. The table records roughly 700,000 clones, 90% of them present only once. CD8 memory comprised CD45RO+ plus CCR7-negative CD45RA+ TemRA cells. The clonotype was recovered from a young man in good health. Some clones in this sample may be carry-over from other donors' samples. The sequenced sample was memory CD8+ T cells from PBMCs. Subset specified: CD45RO+ cells pooled with CCR7-negative TemRA cells. This sequence joins TRBV29-1 and TRBJ1-2, with D unresolved. The CDR3 DNA is TGCAGCGTTGAAGATCAACCGCTCGCCGGCTACACCTTC. It encodes CSVEDQPLAGYTF.